Below, 20 T cell receptor delta chains from the same sample are listed, as sequenced in a study of γδ T cells in repeated Plasmodium falciparum infection. TCRdb re-called the multiplex PCR reads through CATT. The sample gives tens of thousands of delta-chain clones, roughly 0.98% of which show up once; more than 9% is in the top ten. Flow sorting of PBMC yielded separate Vgamma9/Vdelta2+ and Vdelta2-negative gammadelta T cell populations for bulk repertoire analysis. Sequencing used gamma-delta T cells from blood. These receptors all stem from a pool of human donors (malaria-infected and uninfected, not separated).

On this clone itself: One base separates it from a far larger clone, so it is likely a read error. Other DNA sequences within the sample encode an identical CDR3. The chain recombines TRDV2 with TRDJ3, with 8 bases lining up with TRDD3. In the absence of a J gene in TCRdb, the DNA was matched to germline to assign it here. CDR3 length: 17 amino acids. V was pared by 2 bases and J by 1 base, with 3 bases of the junction left unmatched. Germline values: CDR1 GEAIGNYY, CDR2 EKD. Here the CDR3 reads CACDSTGGSWDTRQMFF. DNA of the CDR3: TGTGCCTGTGACAGTACTGGGGGGTCCTGGGACACCCGACAGATGTTTTTC.

With respect to this clone: Since a far larger clone is one base different, this is likely a read error. Other DNA sequences within the sample encode an identical CDR3. This chain connects TRDV1 to TRDJ1, with 13 bases matching TRDD3. TCRdb is silent on the J gene; assignment here came from matching the DNA to germline. CDR1 TSWWSYY and CDR2 QGS come from the germline V gene. Germline trimming cut 0 bases from V and 10 bases from J; bases unmatched to any gene: 32. The CDR3 totals 24 residues. The CDR3, as DNA: TGTGCTCTTGGGGAACTAGTCCCTAGCTATAAGCTAGCGTCGACTGGGGGATACGCTTTAACACTCATCTTT. This sequence encodes CALGELVPSYKLASTGGYALTLIF.

This clone was counted only a few times. TCRdb has a much larger clone's protein, which differs at residue 9 from the translation of this DNA, likely because of a read error; what is shown is the protein translated from the DNA. The chain uses TRDV2 and TRDJ1, with TRDD3 matching over 7 bases. The J gene, not given by TCRdb, was assigned here from a germline match of the nucleotide sequence. CDR1 and CDR2 from the germline V gene are GEAIGNYY and EKD. The CDR3 is 15 amino acids. The trim removed 3 bases at V and 4 bases at J, leaving 10 bases unmatched. CDR3 DNA sequence: TGTGCCTGTGACGACCTGGTGGGGGAGAACGATAAACTCATCTTT. This encodes CACDDLVGENDKLIF.

In this sample, this clone turned up a few times. It is likely a read error: a sequence one base away is far more abundant. This sample includes further DNA sequences coding for the same CDR3. The chain recombines TRDV1 with TRDJ1, with TRDD3 identical over 11 bases. No J gene is reported in TCRdb; it was inferred here by comparing the DNA with germline. Per the germline V gene, CDR1 is TSWWSYY and CDR2 is QGS. The length of the CDR3 is 18 residues. CDR3 loop: CALGDHELGDSGNDKLIF. CDR3 nucleotide sequence: TGTGCTCTCGGGGACCACGAACTGGGGGATAGTGGAAACGATAAACTCATCTTT.

As for this clone: Only one base separates this from a far larger clonotype, so it likely reflects a read error. The same CDR3 is also encoded by other DNA sequences in this sample. V usage is TRDV2 and J usage is TRDJ1; TRDD2 agrees at 7 bases. CDR3 length equals 21 residues. Germline assignment: CDR1 GEAIGNYY and CDR2 EKD. This chain's CDR3 is CACDTVSYAEGRPSYTDKLIF. CDR3 coding DNA: TGTGCCTGTGACACAGTTTCCTACGCTGAAGGGCGGCCCTCATACACCGATAAACTTATCTTT.

Worth noting for this clone: A far larger clone lies a single base away; this is likely a read error. This same CDR3 is encoded by further DNA sequences in the sample. The J segment was not called; the V segment is TRAV38-2/DV8; the table names TRDD3, a call not compared with the DNA. Germline V gives CDR1 TSESDYY, CDR2 QEAYKQQN. This CDR3 has 22 amino acids. Here the CDR3 reads CASFLETHYWGIRVGGPDKLIF. CDR3 in DNA: TGTGCTTCCTTCCTAGAAACCCATTACTGGGGGATACGCGTAGGGGGTCCCGATAAACTTATCTTT.

This clone was seen at least ten times. One base away lies a much larger clone, so this may be a sequencing read error. In the same sample, other DNA sequences code for this CDR3. The chain couples TRDV1 to TRDJ1; D is undetermined. Germline values: CDR1 TSWWSYY, CDR2 QGS. V gave up 1 base and J gave up 11 bases, with 14 bases separating them. The CDR3 consists of 13 residues. CDR3 loop: CALGEPQRIKLIF. The CDR3 bases are TGTGCTCTTGGGGAACCCCAAAGGATTAAGCTCATCTTT.

This clone was seen more than once but under ten times. A far larger clone lies a single base away; this is likely a read error. Other DNA sequences in the same sample also yield this CDR3. CDR3 coding DNA: TGTGCCTGTGACACGGTTGGTGGATATGACAACGACTACACCGATAAACTCATCTTT. Its translation is CACDTVGGYDNDYTDKLIF. This rearrangement joins TRDV2 to TRDJ1, with D perhaps matching TRDD3 (5 bases). No J segment appears in TCRdb, so it was assigned here by matching the sequence to germline. Trimming cost V 1 base and J 0 bases, with 23 bases left between them. The CDR3 has 19 amino acids. Germline V lookup: CDR1 GEAIGNYY, CDR2 EKD.

This clone turned up a few times. A read error likely explains why the TCRdb protein, taken from a much larger clone, differs from this DNA's translation at residue 12; the protein shown is translated from the DNA. The V gene is TRDV2, the J gene TRDJ1, with TRDD3 identical over 8 bases. Because TCRdb records no J gene, it was assigned here through a match of the DNA to germline. The CDR3 extends over 18 amino acids. CDR1 and CDR2 from the germline V gene are GEAIGNYY and EKD. The CDR3: CAVRRTGGPLLSTDKLIF. CDR3 nucleotides: TGTGCTGTCCGGCGGACTGGGGGTCCCCTTTTAAGCACCGATAAACTCATCTTT.

V is TRDV1 and J is TRDJ1; a possible D gene is TRDD3 (6 bases). The J gene, left out of TCRdb, was set here by checking the DNA against germline. Germline V gene data show CDR1 as TSWWSYY and CDR2 as QGS. V shed 9 bases and J shed 0 bases, with 32 bases lying between them. This CDR3 contains 20 residues. CDR3 residues: CALTRRGYRGTRGYTDKLIF. The CDR3 coding sequence is TGTGCTCTAACTCGTCGAGGGTACCGGGGGACCCGGGGGTACACCGATAAACTCATCTTT.

This clone turned up a few times. A single base is all that separates this from a far larger clone, so a read error is likely. This same CDR3 is encoded by further DNA sequences in the sample. The chain employs TRDV2 and TRDJ1; 7 nucleotides align to TRDD3. The J gene was not available in TCRdb and was assigned here by matching the DNA to germline segments. CDR1 GEAIGNYY and CDR2 EKD come from the germline V gene. The CDR3 extends over 16 amino acids. The V gene end was trimmed by 4 bases and the J gene end by 0 bases; junction bases not matched to a gene: 10. The CDR3 loop reads CACDSLLGIYTDKLIF. CDR3 in DNA: TGTGCCTGTGATTCTCTACTGGGGATTTACACCGATAAACTCATCTTT.

This clone was recorded at least ten times. The protein in TCRdb stems from a much larger clone and differs at residue 3 from this DNA's translation, likely a read error; here the protein is translated from the DNA. The chain recombines TRDV2 with TRDJ2; the D gene is possibly TRDD3 (6 bases). From germline, CDR1 is GEAIGNYY and CDR2 EKD. This CDR3 comprises 17 residues. CDR3 DNA: TGTGCCTATGACACCGTACTGGGAACGAACCTGACAGCACAACTCTTCTTT. Encoded protein: CAYDTVLGTNLTAQLFF.

Comment on this clone: With only one base between it and a far larger clone, this is likely a read error. Other DNA variants within this sample encode the same CDR3. This chain links TRDV2 with TRDJ2; 9 positions match TRDD3. The CDR3 has 14 residues. Germline V CDR1 and CDR2: GEAIGNYY, EKD. CDR3 sequence: CACDTLGDTAQLFF. In DNA, the CDR3 is TGTGCCTGCGACACCCTGGGGGATACAGCACAACTCTTCTTT.

Notes on this clone: The likely explanation is a read error, given a far larger clone one base away. The same CDR3 also results from other DNA sequences found in this sample. This chain links TRDV2 with TRDJ1; 11 bases are shared with TRDD3. The CDR3 has 16 residues. Germline V gene sequence: CDR1 GEAIGNYY, CDR2 EKD. As DNA, the CDR3 is TGTGCCTGTGACACCGGACTGGGGGATAACACCGATAAACTAATCTTT. It translates to CACDTGLGDNTDKLIF.

With regard to this clone: Given a far larger clone just one base away, this is likely a sequencing read error. In the same sample, other DNA sequences code for this CDR3. The CDR3 loop is CALDAQGYTDKLIF. The DNA for the CDR3 is TGTGCTCTCGACGCTCAAGGGTACACCGATAAACTCATCTTT. The chain joins TRDV1 to TRDJ1; D is undetermined. V lost 9 bases to trimming and J lost 0 bases, with 14 bases between them. This CDR3 contains 14 residues. In germline, CDR1 is TSWWSYY, CDR2 QGS.

To note about this clone: A read error is likely here: a far larger clone is one base away. The same CDR3 is also encoded by other DNA sequences in this sample. The rearrangement joins TRDV1 to TRDJ1, with TRDD3 identical over 7 bases. Here the J gene was assigned by germline matching of the DNA, as TCRdb has none. CDR1 is TSWWSYY and CDR2 is QGS in the germline V gene. CDR3 length: 24 residues. V shed 0 bases, J shed 0 bases, and the junction held 28 bases outside the gene matches. The CDR3 DNA is TGTGCTCTTGGGGAACTAGGAGCGGGCTATTTTCCTCTTGGTGGGGGAACGTACACCGATAAACTCATCTTT. Translated, it gives CALGELGAGYFPLGGGTYTDKLIF.

This clone has more than one count but fewer than ten. TCRdb assigns this DNA the protein of a much larger clone, which departs from its translation at residue 10; this likely reflects a read error, and the protein shown comes from translating the DNA. The rearrangement uses TRDV1 and TRDJ1, with D unresolved. TCRdb leaves out the J gene; it was filled in here by matching the DNA to germline. This CDR3 comprises 19 residues. Trimming took off 0 bases at V and 0 bases at J, with 20 bases between the two ends. Germline loops: CDR1 TSWWSYY, CDR2 QGS. CDR3 region: CALGELPVYDFRNTDKLIF. The CDR3 DNA reads as TGTGCTCTTGGGGAACTGCCGGTCTACGATTTCCGGAACACCGATAAACTCATCTTT.

About this clone: This probably arose from a read error, given a far larger clone one base away. This sample also contains other DNA sequences that code for the same CDR3. The V gene is given as TRDV1, and no J gene call is available; the table's TRDD3 call for D was not verified on the DNA. CDR1 is TSWWSYY, CDR2 QGS, per germline. The CDR3 is 17 amino acids. CDR3 residues: CALGDINSGIRTAQLFF. The CDR3 DNA reads as TGTGCTCTTGGGGACATTAATTCGGGGATCAGGACAGCACAGCTCTTCTTT.

By sample fraction, this clone is medium-sized. The sample contains more than one DNA sequence encoding this CDR3. CDR3 in DNA: TGTGCTCTTGGGGGTCCTGGGGACACCGATAAACTCATCTTT. Encoded protein: CALGGPGDTDKLIF. The V gene is TRDV1, the J gene TRDJ1; TRDD3 might be the D (6 bases). Per germline, CDR1 TSWWSYY and CDR2 QGS. The CDR3 loop spans 14 amino acids. The V gene lost 4 bases and the J gene lost 0 bases, with 9 bases spanning the gap.

Of note for this clone: TCRdb's entry gives the protein of a much larger clone, which mismatches this DNA's translation at residue 7, likely from a read error; the protein reported here is translated from the DNA. The genes are TRDV2 and TRDJ1; D is uncertain. No J gene was available from TCRdb, and it was assigned here by a germline match of the DNA. Germline V gene lookup returns CDR1 GEAIGNYY and CDR2 EKD. CDR3 length: 13 residues. V lost 3 bases and J 9 bases, leaving 16 bases between the germline ends. In nucleotides, the CDR3 is TGTGCCTGTGACGTCCGATGGGTCCCCGAACTCATCTTT. As protein: CACDVRWVPELIF.